This passage covers 15 T cell receptor beta chains from one sample sequenced in a study of blood T cell repertoires in COVID-19. The data were produced by immunoSEQ multiplex PCR, yet TCRdb's version contains in-frame clones alone and is incomplete. The sample records 63,000 or so clones, approximately 80% being singletons. The sample consisted of peripheral blood. These receptors all stem from a man older than 75 with active COVID-19.

The rearrangement links TRBV27 to TRBJ2-7; perhaps TRBD2 as D (5 bases). V was shortened by 5 bases and J by 6 bases, with 23 bases between the two germline ends. Germline loops: CDR1 MNHEY, CDR2 SMNVEV (reference sequence). This CDR3 contains 16 residues. The DNA for the CDR3 is TGTGCCAGCAGTGAGAGGTGGATACGGGGATTAGCCGAGCAGTACTTC. Protein: CASSERWIRGLAEQYF.

The rearrangement links TRBV7-2 to TRBJ2-3; 7 positions agree with TRBD2. Germline V CDR1 and CDR2: SGHTA, FQGNSA. V lost 5 bases to trimming and J lost 1 base; unmatched junction nucleotides: 6. The CDR3 contains 15 residues. This CDR3 reads CASSTSGGRTDTQYF. The DNA of the CDR3 is TGTGCCAGCAGCACTTCGGGGGGACGCACAGATACGCAGTATTTT.

This chain uses TRBV7-2 with TRBJ2-3; TRBD2 matches 7 bases. There are 16 residues in the CDR3. Per germline, CDR1 SGHTA and CDR2 FQGNSA. With V trimmed by 5 bases and J by 1 base, 9 bases remained unmatched. CDR3 region: CASSLGGGLRTDTQYF. The CDR3 DNA reads as TGTGCCAGCAGCCTGGGGGGGGGACTTCGCACAGATACGCAGTATTTT.

The chain couples TRBV14 to TRBJ2-2, with 8 bases lining up with TRBD1. CDR1 is SGHDN, CDR2 FVKESK, per germline. CDR3 length equals 15 residues. The J segment lost 5 bases and the V segment lost 4 bases, leaving 6 bases of the junction unmatched. The CDR3 DNA reads as TGTGCCAGCAGCCCACAGGGGGGAGCGACCGGGGAGCTGTTTTTT. Its translation: CASSPQGGATGELFF.

The rearrangement joins TRBV24-1 to TRBJ2-5, with 7 bases that match TRBD2. The germline gives CDR1 KGHDR, CDR2 SFDVKD. This CDR3 has 15 amino acids. V lost 4 bases, J lost 5 bases, and 9 bases stayed unmatched. The CDR3 region is CATSDPGEGRETQYF. CDR3 nucleotide sequence: TGTGCCACCAGTGACCCCGGGGAGGGGAGGGAGACCCAGTACTTC.

This clone was recorded once. V usage is TRBV9 and J usage is TRBJ2-5; maybe TRBD1 (5 bases). Trimming shortened V by 0 bases and J by 1 base, and 16 bases separated the two germline ends. Germline values: CDR1 SGDLS, CDR2 YYNGEE. The CDR3 contains 17 residues. The CDR3 sequence is CASSVGFGQGLQETQYF. Here the CDR3 DNA reads TGTGCCAGCAGCGTAGGATTTGGCCAGGGCCTCCAAGAGACCCAGTACTTC.

The V gene is TRBV2, the J gene TRBJ2-7; TRBD1 matches at 8 bases. The V segment lost 0 bases and the J segment 3 bases; nucleotides outside the gene matches: 4. CDR1 SNHLY and CDR2 FYNNEI come from the germline V gene. The CDR3 is 15 residues long. The CDR3 sequence is CASSEARTGLYEQYF. In DNA, the CDR3 is TGTGCCAGCAGTGAAGCGAGGACAGGGCTCTACGAGCAGTACTTC. The full variable domain, completed using reference TRBV2 and TRBJ2-7, is EPEVTQTPSHQVTQMGQEVILRCVPISNHLYFYWYRQILGQKVEFLVSFYNNEISEKSEIFDDQFSVERPDGSNFTLKIRSTKLEDSAMYFCASSEARTGLYEQYFGPGTRLTVT.

The chain uses TRBV4-2 and TRBJ2-5; 7 bases map to TRBD1. Germline values: CDR1 LGHNA, CDR2 YNFKEQ. V was clipped by 5 bases and J by 5 bases; unmatched bases: 11. The CDR3 is made up of 15 amino acids. CDR3 bases: TGTGCCAGCAGCTCGGAGACAGGGCCGTGGGAGACCCAGTACTTC. Translated: CASSSETGPWETQYF.

V gene TRBV21-1 combines with J gene TRBJ2-2; whether TRBD2, the table's D call, matches the DNA was not checked. TRBV21-1 has pseudogene status. This CDR3 has 15 residues. CDR3 in DNA: TGTGCCAATCTACAGAGGGTGGCTAACACCGGGGAGCTGTTTTTT. Amino acid sequence: CANLQRVANTGELFF.

CDR3 nucleotide sequence: TGTGCCATCAGTGACAGCTCCTACGAGCAGTACTTC. Its protein product is CAISDSSYEQYF. V usage is TRBV10-3 and J usage is TRBJ2-7; unclear D gene. Looked up from germline, CDR1 is ENHRY and CDR2 is SYGVKD. Trimming removed 3 bases at V and 0 bases at J, with 3 bases between. This CDR3 has 12 amino acids.

The chain couples TRBV2 to TRBJ2-5, with D perhaps TRBD1 (5 bases). CDR3 length: 15 amino acids. Trimming pared 1 base from V and 5 bases from J, leaving 14 bases between. The germline gives CDR1 SNHLY, CDR2 FYNNEI. The CDR3 nucleotides are TGTGCCAGCAGTGAAGAGGGGTTTGGGGTGGAGACCCAGTACTTC. This translates into CASSEEGFGVETQYF.

This sequence joins TRBV28 and TRBJ2-7; 7 positions match TRBD1. Germline values: CDR1 MDHEN, CDR2 SYDVKM. The CDR3 is 14 residues long. V lost 7 bases to trimming and J lost 2 bases; unmatched junction nucleotides: 8. CDR3 loop: CASTQDRLAYEQYF. The CDR3 DNA is TGTGCCAGCACACAGGACAGGTTAGCCTACGAGCAGTACTTC.

The chain is built from TRBV12-5 and TRBJ2-6; perhaps TRBD1 as D (5 bases). V was shortened by 6 bases and J by 3 bases, with 6 bases between the two germline ends. CDR1 LGHNT and CDR2 FRNRAP come from the germline V gene. The CDR3 runs to 13 residues. Written as DNA, the CDR3 is TGTGCTAGTGGAAGGGGTGGGGCCAACGTCCTGACTTTC. This translates into CASGRGGANVLTF. Supplemented by reference TRBV12-5 and TRBJ2-6, the full variable domain reads DARVTQTPRHKVTEMGQEVTMRCQPILGHNTVFWYRQTMMQGLELLAYFRNRAPLDDSGMPKDRFSAEMPDATLATLKIQPSEPRDSAVYFCASGRGGANVLTFGAGSRLTVL.

This rearrangement joins TRBV3-1 (or the pseudogene TRBV3-2) to TRBJ2-2; possible D gene TRBD2, 6 bases. Germline CDR1 LGHDT, CDR2 YNNKEL (reference sequence). V was pared by 3 bases and J by 6 bases, with 11 bases between. The CDR3 length is 14 residues. In DNA, the CDR3 is TGTGCCAGCAGCCAGGGTACTAGCTCCGGGGAGCTGTTTTTT. It specifies CASSQGTSSGELFF.

The chain is built from TRBV18 and TRBJ2-7; the D gene is possibly TRBD1 (5 bases). CDR1 KGHSH and CDR2 LQKENI come from the germline V gene. This CDR3 has 18 amino acids. The V and J ends lost 1 base and 0 bases respectively, with 19 bases between them. This CDR3 reads CASSPLLLDRRSSYEQYF. The DNA for the CDR3 is TGTGCCAGCTCACCACTCTTATTAGACAGAAGGTCCTCCTACGAGCAGTACTTC.